This T cell receptor beta chain was identified in a study of blood T cell repertoires in COVID-19. Overall study context: Acute-phase and convalescent COVID-19 samples originated in the United States, Italy and Spain. PBMCs, B-cell-depleted T cells, or T cells were the source of the cDNA or gDNA that made up the material.

Germline V gene data show CDR1 as MNHEY and CDR2 as SVGEGT. V dropped 3 bases and J dropped 1; count of bases not matched to a gene: 12. The CDR3 totals 17 residues. In the original processing: It was from reference gene primer amplification that nucleated cell counts were estimated. Profiled with immunoSEQ multiplex PCR; TCRdb holds only in-frame clones, not every one. The V and J calls and clone size are taken from that table; D and trimming were inferred from the DNA. The sample has 250,000 to 300,000 clones; under 90% are singletons. The clonotype originates from a man aged 60-69 years with acute or convalescent COVID-19. Material: peripheral blood. The chain uses TRBV6-2 or TRBV6-3 and TRBJ2-7; 7 positions match TRBD1. CDR3 DNA: TGTGCCAGCAGTTATCGACTCGGGACAGTGGCGTCCTACGAGCAGTACTTC. Amino acid sequence: CASSYRLGTVASYEQYF.